The present T cell receptor (beta chain) was sequenced within a study of cytomegalovirus exposure and HLA in healthy donors. Whole-study results and caveats: Usually a TCR sequence was rare, but some public TCRs were found in many donors.

Points on this clone: Antigen: not known.

The length of the CDR3 is 17 residues. V trimming: 4 bases; J trimming: 1 base; junction bases outside the gene matches: 7. The germline V gene encodes CDR1 SNHLY and CDR2 FYNNEI. The PCR contained 60 Vbeta and 13 Jbeta primers. Assay: immunoSEQ multiplex PCR; the TCRdb copy retains only in-frame clones and omits some. The sample yields about 160,000 clones, nearly 80% seen once. Material for sequencing was PBMCs. The chain carries TRBV2 and TRBJ1-6, with 7 bases that match TRBD1. The TCR originated in a man in his late teens or twenties in good health and CMV-seropositive. The CDR3 sequence: CASSVRGGVSYNSPLHF. CDR3 nucleotide sequence: TGTGCCAGCAGTGTCAGAGGGGGCGTATCCTATAATTCACCCCTCCACTTT.